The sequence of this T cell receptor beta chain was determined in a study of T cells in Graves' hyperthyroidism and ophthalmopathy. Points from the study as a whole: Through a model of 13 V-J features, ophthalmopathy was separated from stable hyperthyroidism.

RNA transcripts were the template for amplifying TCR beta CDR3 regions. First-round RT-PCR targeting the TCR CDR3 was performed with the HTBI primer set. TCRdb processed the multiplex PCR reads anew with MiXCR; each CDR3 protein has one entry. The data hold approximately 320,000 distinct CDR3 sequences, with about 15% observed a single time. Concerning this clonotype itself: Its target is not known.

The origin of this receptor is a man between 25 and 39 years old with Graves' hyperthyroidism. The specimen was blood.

CDR3 loop: CSVEAGTGARGELFF. CDR3 bases: TGCAGCGTTGAAGCCGGGACAGGGGCCCGGGGGGAGCTGTTTTTT. V usage is TRBV29-1 and J usage is TRBJ2-2, with 10 bases matching TRBD1. The germline gives CDR1 SQVTM, CDR2 ANQGSEA. The CDR3 spans 15 residues. Trimming at V came to 1 base and at J to 8 bases, leaving 7 bases not matched to a gene.